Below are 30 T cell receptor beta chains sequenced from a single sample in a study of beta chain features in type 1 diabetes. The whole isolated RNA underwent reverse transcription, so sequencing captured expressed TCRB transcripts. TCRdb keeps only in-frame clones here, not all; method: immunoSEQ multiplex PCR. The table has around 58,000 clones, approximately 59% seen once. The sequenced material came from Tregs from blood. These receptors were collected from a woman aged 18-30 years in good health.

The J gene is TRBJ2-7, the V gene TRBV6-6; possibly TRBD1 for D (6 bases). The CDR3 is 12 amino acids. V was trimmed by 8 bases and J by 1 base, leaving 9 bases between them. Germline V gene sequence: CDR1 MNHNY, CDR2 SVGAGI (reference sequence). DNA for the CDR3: TGTGCCAGCCTGGGACAATCCTACGAGCAGTACTTC. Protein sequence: CASLGQSYEQYF.

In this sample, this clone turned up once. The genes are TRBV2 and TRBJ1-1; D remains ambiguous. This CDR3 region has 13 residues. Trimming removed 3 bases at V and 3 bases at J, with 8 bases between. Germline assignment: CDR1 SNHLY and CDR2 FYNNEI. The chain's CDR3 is CASSDREDTEAFF. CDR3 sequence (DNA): TGTGCCAGCAGTGACCGGGAGGACACTGAAGCTTTCTTT.

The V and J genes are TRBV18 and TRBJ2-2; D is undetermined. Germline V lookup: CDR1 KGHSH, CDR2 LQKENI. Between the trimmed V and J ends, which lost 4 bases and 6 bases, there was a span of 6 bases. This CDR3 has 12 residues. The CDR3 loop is CASSQLSGELFF. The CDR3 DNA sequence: TGTGCCAGCTCACAATTATCCGGGGAGCTGTTTTTT. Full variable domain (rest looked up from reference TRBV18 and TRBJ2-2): NAGVMQNPRHLVRRRGQEARLRCSPMKGHSHVYWYRQLPEEGLKFMVYLQKENIIDESGMPKERFSAEFPKEGPSILRIQQVVRGDSAAYFCASSQLSGELFFGEGSRLTVL.

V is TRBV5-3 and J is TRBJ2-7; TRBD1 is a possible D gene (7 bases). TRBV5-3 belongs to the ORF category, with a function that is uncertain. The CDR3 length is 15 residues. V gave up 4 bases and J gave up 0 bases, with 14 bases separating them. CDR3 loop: CARSRPRDSSYEQYF. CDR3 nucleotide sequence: TGTGCCAGAAGCAGGCCGCGGGACAGCTCCTACGAGCAGTACTTC.

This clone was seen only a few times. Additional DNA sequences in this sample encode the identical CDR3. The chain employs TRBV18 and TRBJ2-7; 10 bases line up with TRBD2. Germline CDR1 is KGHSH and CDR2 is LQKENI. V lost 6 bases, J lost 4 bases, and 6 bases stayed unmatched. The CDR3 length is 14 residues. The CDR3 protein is CASSPSGGDYEQYF. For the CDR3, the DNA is TGTGCCAGCTCCCCAAGCGGGGGGGATTACGAGCAGTACTTC. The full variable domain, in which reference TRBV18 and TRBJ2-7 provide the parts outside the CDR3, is NAGVMQNPRHLVRRRGQEARLRCSPMKGHSHVYWYRQLPEEGLKFMVYLQKENIIDESGMPKERFSAEFPKEGPSILRIQQVVRGDSAAYFCASSPSGGDYEQYFGPGTRLTVT.

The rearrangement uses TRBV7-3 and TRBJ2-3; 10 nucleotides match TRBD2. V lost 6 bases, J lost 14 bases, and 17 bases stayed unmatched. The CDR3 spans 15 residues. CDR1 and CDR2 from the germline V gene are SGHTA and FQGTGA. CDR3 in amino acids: CASSSDPRPSGGRYF. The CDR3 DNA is TGTGCCAGCAGTTCGGACCCGAGGCCTAGCGGGGGAAGGTATTTT.

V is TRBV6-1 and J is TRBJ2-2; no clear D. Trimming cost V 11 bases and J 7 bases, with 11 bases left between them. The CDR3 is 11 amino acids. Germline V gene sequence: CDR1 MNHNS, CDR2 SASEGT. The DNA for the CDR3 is TGTGCCTACTTTAGAGGCGGGGAGCTGTTTTTT. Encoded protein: CAYFRGGELFF.

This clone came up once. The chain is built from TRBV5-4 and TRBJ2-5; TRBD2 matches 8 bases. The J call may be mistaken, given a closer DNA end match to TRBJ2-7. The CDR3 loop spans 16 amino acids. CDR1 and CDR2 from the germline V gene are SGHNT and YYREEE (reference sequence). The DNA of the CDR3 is TGTGCCAGCAGCCCAGTAGCGGGGACAAGCTCCTACGAGCAGTACTTC. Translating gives CASSPVAGTSSYEQYF.

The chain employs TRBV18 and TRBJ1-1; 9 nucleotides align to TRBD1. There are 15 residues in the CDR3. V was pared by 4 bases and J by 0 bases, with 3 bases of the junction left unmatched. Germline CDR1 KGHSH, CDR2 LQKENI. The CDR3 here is CASSLRDRVNTEAFF. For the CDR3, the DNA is TGTGCCAGCTCACTCCGGGACAGGGTGAACACTGAAGCTTTCTTT. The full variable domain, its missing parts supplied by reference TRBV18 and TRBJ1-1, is NAGVMQNPRHLVRRRGQEARLRCSPMKGHSHVYWYRQLPEEGLKFMVYLQKENIIDESGMPKERFSAEFPKEGPSILRIQQVVRGDSAAYFCASSLRDRVNTEAFFGQGTRLTVV.

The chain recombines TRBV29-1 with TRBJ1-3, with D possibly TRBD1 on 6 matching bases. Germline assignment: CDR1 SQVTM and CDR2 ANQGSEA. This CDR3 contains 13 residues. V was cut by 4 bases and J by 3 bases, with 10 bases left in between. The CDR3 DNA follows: TGCAGCGTTGCACAGGGTTATGGAAACACCATATATTTT. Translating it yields CSVAQGYGNTIYF.

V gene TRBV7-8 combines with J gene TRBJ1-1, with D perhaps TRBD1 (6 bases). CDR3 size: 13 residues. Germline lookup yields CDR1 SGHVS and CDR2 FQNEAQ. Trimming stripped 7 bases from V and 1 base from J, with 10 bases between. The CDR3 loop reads CASTGTTNTEAFF. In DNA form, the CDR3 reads TGTGCCAGCACAGGGACAACGAACACTGAAGCTTTCTTT.

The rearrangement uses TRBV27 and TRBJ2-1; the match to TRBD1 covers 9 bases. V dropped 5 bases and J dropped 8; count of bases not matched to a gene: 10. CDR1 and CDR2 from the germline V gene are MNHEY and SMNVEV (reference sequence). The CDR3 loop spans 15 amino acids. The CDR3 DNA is TGTGCCAGCAGTATCTCCGGGACAGGGTTCGATGAGCAGTTCTTC. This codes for CASSISGTGFDEQFF.

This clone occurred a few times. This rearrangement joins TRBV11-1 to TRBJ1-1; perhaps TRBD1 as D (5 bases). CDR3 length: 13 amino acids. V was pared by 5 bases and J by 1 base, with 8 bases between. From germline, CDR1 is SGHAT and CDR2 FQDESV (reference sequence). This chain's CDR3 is CASSLGQNTEAFF. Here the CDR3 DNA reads TGTGCCAGCAGCCTCGGACAGAACACTGAAGCTTTCTTT. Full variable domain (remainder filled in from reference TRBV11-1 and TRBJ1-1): EAEVAQSPRYKITEKSQAVAFWCDPISGHATLYWYRQILGQGPELLVQFQDESVVDDSQLPKDRFSAERLKGVDSTLKIQPAELGDSAMYLCASSLGQNTEAFFGQGTRLTVV.

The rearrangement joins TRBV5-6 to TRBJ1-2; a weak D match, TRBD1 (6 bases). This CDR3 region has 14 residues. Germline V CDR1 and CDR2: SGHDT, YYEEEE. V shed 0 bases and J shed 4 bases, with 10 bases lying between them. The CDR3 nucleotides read TGTGCCAGCAGCTTGGACAGGGTTGTCTATGGCTACACCTTC. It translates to CASSLDRVVYGYTF.

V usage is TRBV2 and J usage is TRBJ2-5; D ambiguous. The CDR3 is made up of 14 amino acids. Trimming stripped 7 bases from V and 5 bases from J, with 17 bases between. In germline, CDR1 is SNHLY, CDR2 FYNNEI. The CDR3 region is CASTPVSPRETQYF. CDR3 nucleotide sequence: TGTGCCAGCACCCCGGTTTCACCGCGGGAGACCCAGTACTTC.

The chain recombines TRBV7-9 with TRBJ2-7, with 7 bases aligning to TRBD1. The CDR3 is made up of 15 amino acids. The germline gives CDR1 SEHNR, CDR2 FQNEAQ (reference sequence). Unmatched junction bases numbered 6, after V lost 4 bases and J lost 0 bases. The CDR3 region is CASSSDRAYSYEQYF. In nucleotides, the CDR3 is TGTGCCAGCAGCTCCGACAGGGCCTACTCCTACGAGCAGTACTTC.

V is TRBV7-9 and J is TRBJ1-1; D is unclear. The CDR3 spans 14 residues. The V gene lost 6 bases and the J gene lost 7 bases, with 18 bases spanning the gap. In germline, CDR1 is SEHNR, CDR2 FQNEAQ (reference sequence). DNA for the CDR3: TGTGCCAGCAGTCCACCTCCGGGAAACGGTGAAGCTTTCTTT. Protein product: CASSPPPGNGEAFF.

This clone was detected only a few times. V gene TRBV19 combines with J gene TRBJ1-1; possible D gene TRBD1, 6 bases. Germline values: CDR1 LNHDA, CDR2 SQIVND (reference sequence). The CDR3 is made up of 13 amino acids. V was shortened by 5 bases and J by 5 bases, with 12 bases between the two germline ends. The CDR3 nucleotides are TGTGCCAGTAGTTACCAGGGGAAGACTGAAGCTTTCTTT. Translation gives CASSYQGKTEAFF. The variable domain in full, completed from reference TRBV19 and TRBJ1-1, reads DGGITQSPKYLFRKEGQNVTLSCEQNLNHDAMYWYRQDPGQGLRLIYYSQIVNDFQKGDIAEGYSVSREKKESFPLTVTSAQKNPTAFYLCASSYQGKTEAFFGQGTRLTVV.

DNA of the CDR3: TGTGCCAGCAGTGTATGGGGACAGGGGGGATCCGGGGAGCTGTTTTTT. It yields the protein CASSVWGQGGSGELFF. The rearrangement links TRBV2 to TRBJ2-2; 11 positions agree with TRBD1. Looked up from germline, CDR1 is SNHLY and CDR2 is FYNNEI. The CDR3 runs 16 residues. V lost 4 bases to trimming and J lost 6 bases; unmatched junction nucleotides: 7.

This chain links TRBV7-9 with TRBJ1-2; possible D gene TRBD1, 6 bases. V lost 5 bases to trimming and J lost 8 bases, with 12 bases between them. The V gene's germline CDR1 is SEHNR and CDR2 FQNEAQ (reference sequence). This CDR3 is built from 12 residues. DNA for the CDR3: TGTGCCAGCAGCCTTACAGGGATAGGCTACACCTTC. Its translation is CASSLTGIGYTF.

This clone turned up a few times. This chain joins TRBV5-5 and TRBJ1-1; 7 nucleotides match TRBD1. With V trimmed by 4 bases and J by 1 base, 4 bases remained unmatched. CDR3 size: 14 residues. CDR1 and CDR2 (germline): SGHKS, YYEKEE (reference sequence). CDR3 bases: TGTGCCAGCAGCCAAGGGGGCGAGAACACTGAAGCTTTCTTT. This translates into CASSQGGENTEAFF.

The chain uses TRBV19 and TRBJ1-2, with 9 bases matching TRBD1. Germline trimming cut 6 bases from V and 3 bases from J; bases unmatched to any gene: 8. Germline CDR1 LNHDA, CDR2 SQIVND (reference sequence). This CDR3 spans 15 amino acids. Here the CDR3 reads CASSTRTGGDYGYTF. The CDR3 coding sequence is TGTGCCAGTAGCACCCGCACAGGGGGCGACTATGGCTACACCTTC.

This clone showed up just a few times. The CDR3 spells CASSIGPDRDGQPQHF. The CDR3 coding sequence is TGTGCCAGTAGTATCGGCCCGGACAGGGACGGTCAGCCCCAGCATTTT. The chain couples TRBV19 to TRBJ1-5, with 8 bases lining up with TRBD1. V trimming: 3 bases; J trimming: 6 bases; junction bases outside the gene matches: 10. The CDR3 runs 16 residues. The germline gives CDR1 LNHDA, CDR2 SQIVND (reference sequence).

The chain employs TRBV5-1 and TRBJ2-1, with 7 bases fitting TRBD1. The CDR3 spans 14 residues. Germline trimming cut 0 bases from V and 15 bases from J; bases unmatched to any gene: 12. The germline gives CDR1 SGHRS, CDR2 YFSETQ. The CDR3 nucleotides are TGCGCCAGCAGCTTGGCCCCCGACAGGGATTTGGGGTTCTTC. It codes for CASSLAPDRDLGFF.

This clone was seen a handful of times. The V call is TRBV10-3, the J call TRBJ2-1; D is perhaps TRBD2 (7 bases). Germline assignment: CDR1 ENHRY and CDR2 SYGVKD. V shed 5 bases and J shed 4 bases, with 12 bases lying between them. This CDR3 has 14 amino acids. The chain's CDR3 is CAISKRGAYNEQFF. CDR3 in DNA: TGTGCCATCAGTAAACGGGGGGCATACAATGAGCAGTTCTTC.

The CDR3 sequence: CAWTPQGRFNTEAFF. The CDR3 DNA is TGTGCCTGGACTCCACAGGGGCGATTCAACACTGAAGCTTTCTTT. J is TRBJ1-1 and V is TRBV30; 7 bases map to TRBD1. Trimming cost V 4 bases and J 2 bases; bases outside gene matches: 10. This CDR3 has 15 amino acids. The V gene's germline CDR1 is GTSNPN and CDR2 SVGIG (reference sequence). The whole variable domain, filled in from reference TRBV30 and TRBJ1-1, reads SQTIHQWPATLVQPVGSPLSLECTVEGTSNPNLYWYRQAAGRGLQLLFYSVGIGQISSEVPQNLSASRPQDRQFILSSKKLLLSDSGFYLCAWTPQGRFNTEAFFGQGTRLTVV.

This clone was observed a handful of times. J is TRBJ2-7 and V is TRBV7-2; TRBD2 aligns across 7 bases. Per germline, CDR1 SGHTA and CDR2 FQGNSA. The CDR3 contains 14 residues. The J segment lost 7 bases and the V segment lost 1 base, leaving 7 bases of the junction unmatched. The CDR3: CASSLGRETREQYF. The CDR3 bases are TGTGCCAGCAGCTTAGGGCGGGAGACGAGGGAGCAGTACTTC.

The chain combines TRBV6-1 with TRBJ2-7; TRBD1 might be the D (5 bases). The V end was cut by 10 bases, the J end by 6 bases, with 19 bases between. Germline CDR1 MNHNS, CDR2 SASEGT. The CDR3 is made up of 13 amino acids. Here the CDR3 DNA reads TGTGCCATCCGGGCCCCAAAAAGGGGCGAGCAGTACTTC. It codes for CAIRAPKRGEQYF.

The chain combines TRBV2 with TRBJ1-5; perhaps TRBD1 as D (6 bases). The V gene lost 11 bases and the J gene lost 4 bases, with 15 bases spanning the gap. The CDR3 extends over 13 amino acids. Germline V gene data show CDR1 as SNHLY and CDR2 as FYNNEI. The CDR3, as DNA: TGTGCCGGGAACAGGGAGAGGAATCAGCCCCAGCATTTT. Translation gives CAGNRERNQPQHF.

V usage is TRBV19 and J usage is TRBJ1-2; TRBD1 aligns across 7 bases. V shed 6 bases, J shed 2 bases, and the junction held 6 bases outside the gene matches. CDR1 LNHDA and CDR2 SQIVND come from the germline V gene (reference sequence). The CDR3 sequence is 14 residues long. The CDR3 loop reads CASSPGTANYGYTF. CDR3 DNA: TGTGCCAGTAGCCCAGGGACAGCGAACTATGGCTACACCTTC.